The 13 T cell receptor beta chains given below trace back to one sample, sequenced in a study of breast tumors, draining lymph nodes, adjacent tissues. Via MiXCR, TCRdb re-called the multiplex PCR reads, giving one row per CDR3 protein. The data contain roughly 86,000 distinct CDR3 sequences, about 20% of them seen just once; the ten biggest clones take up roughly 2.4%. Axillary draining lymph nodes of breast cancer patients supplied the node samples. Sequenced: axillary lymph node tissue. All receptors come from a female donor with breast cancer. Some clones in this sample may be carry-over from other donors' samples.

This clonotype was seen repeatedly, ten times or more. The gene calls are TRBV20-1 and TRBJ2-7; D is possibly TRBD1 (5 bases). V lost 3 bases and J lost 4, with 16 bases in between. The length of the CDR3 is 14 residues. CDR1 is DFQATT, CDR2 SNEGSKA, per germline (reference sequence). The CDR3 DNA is TGCAGTGCTAGGGGCGACAAGGGGCCGTACGAGCAGTACTTC. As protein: CSARGDKGPYEQYF.

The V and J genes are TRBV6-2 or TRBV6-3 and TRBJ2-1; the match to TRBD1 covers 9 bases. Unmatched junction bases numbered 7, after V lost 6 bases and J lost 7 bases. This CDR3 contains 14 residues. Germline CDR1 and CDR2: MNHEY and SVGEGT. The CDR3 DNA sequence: TGTGCCAGCAGAACCGGGACAGGGAGGAATGAGCAGTTCTTC. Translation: CASRTGTGRNEQFF.

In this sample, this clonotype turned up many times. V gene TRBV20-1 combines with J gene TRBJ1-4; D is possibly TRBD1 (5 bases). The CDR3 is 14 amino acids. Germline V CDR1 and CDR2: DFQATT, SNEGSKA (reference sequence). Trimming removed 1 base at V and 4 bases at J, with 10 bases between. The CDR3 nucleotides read TGCAGTGCTAGAGCGGGACCGTATAATGAAAAACTGTTTTTT. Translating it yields CSARAGPYNEKLFF.

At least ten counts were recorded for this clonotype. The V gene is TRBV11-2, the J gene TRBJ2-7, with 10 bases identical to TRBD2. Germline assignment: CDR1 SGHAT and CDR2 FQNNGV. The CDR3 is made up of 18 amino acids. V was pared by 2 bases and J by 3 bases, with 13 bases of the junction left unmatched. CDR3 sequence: CASSLTSAPSGSFYEQYF. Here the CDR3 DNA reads TGTGCCAGCAGCTTAACTTCGGCCCCTAGCGGGAGTTTCTACGAGCAGTACTTC.

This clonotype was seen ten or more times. The CDR3 spells CASSLAGDRANTQYF. The DNA of the CDR3 is TGCGCCAGCAGCTTGGCCGGAGACAGGGCAAATACGCAGTATTTT. The chain carries TRBV5-1 and TRBJ2-3, with 7 nucleotides matching TRBD1. The CDR3 extends over 15 amino acids. The ends lost 0 bases at V and 7 bases at J; junction bases unmatched: 8. CDR1 and CDR2 (germline): SGHRS, YFSETQ.

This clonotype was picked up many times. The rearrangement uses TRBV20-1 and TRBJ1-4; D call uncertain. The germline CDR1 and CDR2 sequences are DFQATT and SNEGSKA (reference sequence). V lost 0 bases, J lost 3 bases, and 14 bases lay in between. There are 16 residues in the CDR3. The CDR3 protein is CSARDLRERANEKLFF. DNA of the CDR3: TGCAGTGCTAGAGATCTAAGGGAGAGAGCTAATGAAAAACTGTTTTTT.

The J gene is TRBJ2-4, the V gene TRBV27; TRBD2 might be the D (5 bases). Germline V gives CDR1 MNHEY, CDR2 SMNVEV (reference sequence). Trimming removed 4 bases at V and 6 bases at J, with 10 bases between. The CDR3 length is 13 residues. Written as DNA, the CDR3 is TGTGCCAGCAGTTCCGGGGTGAGAAACATTCAGTACTTC. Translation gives CASSSGVRNIQYF.

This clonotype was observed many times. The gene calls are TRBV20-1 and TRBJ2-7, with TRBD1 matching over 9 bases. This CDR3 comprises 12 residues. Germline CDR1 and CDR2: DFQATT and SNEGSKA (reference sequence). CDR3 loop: CSARDRVNEQYF. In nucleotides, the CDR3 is TGCAGCGCCCGGGACAGGGTCAACGAGCAGTACTTC.

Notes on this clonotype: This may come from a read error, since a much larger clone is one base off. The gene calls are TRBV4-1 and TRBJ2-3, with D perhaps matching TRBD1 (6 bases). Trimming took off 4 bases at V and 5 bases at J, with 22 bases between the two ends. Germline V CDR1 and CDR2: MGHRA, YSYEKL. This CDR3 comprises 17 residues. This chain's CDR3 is CASSPRGVGGVGDTQYF. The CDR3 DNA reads TGCGCCAGCAGCCCCCGAGGGGTAGGGGGAGTTGGAGATACGCAGTATTTT.

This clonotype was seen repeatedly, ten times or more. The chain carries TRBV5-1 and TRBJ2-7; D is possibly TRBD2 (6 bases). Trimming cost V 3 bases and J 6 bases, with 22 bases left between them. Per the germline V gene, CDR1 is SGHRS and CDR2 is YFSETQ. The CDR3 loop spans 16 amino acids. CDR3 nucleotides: TGCGCCAGCAGCTGGGGGGACGGTGAGAAATGGGCCGAGCAGTACTTC. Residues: CASSWGDGEKWAEQYF. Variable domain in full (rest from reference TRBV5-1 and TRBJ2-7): KAGVTQTPRYLIKTRGQQVTLSCSPISGHRSVSWYQQTPGQGLQFLFEYFSETQRNKGNFPGRFSGRQFSNSRSEMNVSTLELGDSALYLCASSWGDGEKWAEQYFGPGTRLTVT.

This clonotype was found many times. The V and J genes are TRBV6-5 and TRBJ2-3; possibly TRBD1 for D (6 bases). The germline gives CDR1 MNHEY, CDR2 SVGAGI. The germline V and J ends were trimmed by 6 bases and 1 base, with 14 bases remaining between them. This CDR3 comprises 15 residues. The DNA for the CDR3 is TGTGCCAGCAGCGACACAGGGTTCGGCACAGATACGCAGTATTTT. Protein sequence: CASSDTGFGTDTQYF.

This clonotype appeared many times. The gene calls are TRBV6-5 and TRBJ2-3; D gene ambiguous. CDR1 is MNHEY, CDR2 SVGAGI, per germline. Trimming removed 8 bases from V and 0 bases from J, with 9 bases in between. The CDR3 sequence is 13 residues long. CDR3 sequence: CASGYRSTDTQYF. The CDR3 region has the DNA TGTGCCAGCGGCTACCGGAGCACAGATACGCAGTATTTT.

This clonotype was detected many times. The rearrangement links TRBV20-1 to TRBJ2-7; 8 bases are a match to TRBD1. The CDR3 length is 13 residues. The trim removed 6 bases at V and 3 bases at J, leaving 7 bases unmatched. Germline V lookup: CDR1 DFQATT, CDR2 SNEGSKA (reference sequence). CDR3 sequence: CSADGQGSYEQYF. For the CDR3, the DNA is TGCAGTGCCGACGGACAGGGAAGCTACGAGCAGTACTTC.